The 28 T cell receptor beta chains presented below share a single source sample, sequenced in a study of T cell responses to AZD1222 COVID-19 vaccine. Using immunoSEQ multiplex PCR, the repertoire was profiled, and TCRdb retains in-frame clones only, with some absent. The table has tens of thousands of clones, over 75% seen once; the top ten hold 9.5% to 13%. Sequenced material: peripheral blood, taken on day 0 of AZD1222 vaccination. These receptors all stem from an adult in good health.

The rearrangement uses TRBV5-6 and TRBJ1-5, with D unclear. Trimming pared 1 base from V and 4 bases from J, leaving 12 bases between. This CDR3 contains 15 residues. The germline CDR1 and CDR2 sequences are SGHDT and YYEEEE. In nucleotides, the CDR3 is TGTGCCAGCAGCTTGATAGGCGGGGATAATCAGCCCCAGCATTTT. It codes for CASSLIGGDNQPQHF. Looking up the rest from reference TRBV5-6 and TRBJ1-5 gives the full variable domain: DAGVTQSPTHLIKTRGQQVTLRCSPKSGHDTVSWYQQALGQGPQFIFQYYEEEERQRGNFPDRFSGHQFPNYSSELNVNALLLGDSALYLCASSLIGGDNQPQHFGDGTRLSIL.

The chain has TRBV7-2 and TRBJ1-3; no definite D call. This CDR3 comprises 18 residues. V was cut by 2 bases and J by 0 bases, with 17 bases left in between. Germline CDR1 and CDR2: SGHTA and FQGNSA. CDR3 residues: CASSLPSYQVGSGNTIYF. CDR3 DNA sequence: TGTGCCAGCAGCTTACCTTCATACCAGGTGGGCTCTGGAAACACCATATATTTT.

The J gene is TRBJ1-6, the V gene TRBV2, with D possibly TRBD1 on 5 matching bases. The germline gives CDR1 SNHLY, CDR2 FYNNEI. The V and J ends lost 4 bases and 5 bases respectively, with 9 bases between them. CDR3 length equals 14 residues. CDR3 sequence reads: CASSVQGNNSPLHF. The CDR3 nucleotides read TGTGCCAGCAGTGTGCAGGGAAATAATTCACCCCTCCACTTT.

The rearrangement joins TRBV12-3 or TRBV12-4 to TRBJ1-1; weak D call: TRBD1 (6 bases). This CDR3 region has 12 residues. The V end lost 7 bases, the J end lost 7 bases, and 13 bases lay between the germline ends. The CDR3 DNA sequence: TGTGCCAGCAATCCTGGGGGCCGTGAAGCTTTCTTT. Translation: CASNPGGREAFF.

The chain combines TRBV7-3 with TRBJ2-7; D is uncertain. With 3 bases removed from V and 2 bases from J, the gap between germline ends came to 8 bases. CDR1 and CDR2 (germline): SGHTA, FQGTGA. The CDR3 is made up of 13 amino acids. CDR3 DNA sequence: TGTGCCAGCAGCTTGCGAGAAACCTACGAGCAGTACTTC. This codes for CASSLRETYEQYF.

This clone came up once. This chain uses TRBV16 with TRBJ2-3; D not certain. Germline CDR1 and CDR2: KGHSY and FQNENV. CDR3 length: 16 residues. Trimming left V 4 bases short and J 0 bases short, with 14 bases between. As DNA, the CDR3 is TGTGCCAGCAGCCTTGACCTCTCTCCTAGCACAGATACGCAGTATTTT. Translating it yields CASSLDLSPSTDTQYF. The whole variable domain, filled in from reference TRBV16 and TRBJ2-3, reads GEEVAQTPKHLVRGEGQKAKLYCAPIKGHSYVFWYQQVLKNEFKFLISFQNENVFDETGMPKERFSAKCLPNSPCSLEIQATKLEDSAVYFCASSLDLSPSTDTQYFGPGTRLTVL.

In this sample, this clone turned up a few times. This chain links TRBV2 with TRBJ1-1; D is perhaps TRBD1 (6 bases). There are 13 residues in the CDR3. CDR1 is SNHLY and CDR2 is FYNNEI in the germline V gene. Trimming took off 11 bases at V and 3 bases at J, with 16 bases between the two ends. The CDR3 DNA sequence: TGTGCCTCTGAGGGGGTCCCATACACTGAAGCTTTCTTT. Translating it yields CASEGVPYTEAFF.

V usage is TRBV12-3 or TRBV12-4 and J usage is TRBJ1-3; D unresolved. Trimming took 1 base from V and 11 from J, leaving 12 bases between them. This CDR3 comprises 13 residues. DNA of the CDR3: TGTGCCAGCAGTTTAGGCCCCAGTCCGGCCATATATTTT. Protein product: CASSLGPSPAIYF.

The rearrangement links TRBV12-3 or TRBV12-4 to TRBJ1-1; D might be TRBD1 (6 bases). The V gene lost 3 bases and the J gene lost 6 bases, with 11 bases spanning the gap. This CDR3 is 13 amino acids long. CDR3 amino acids: CASSFTGFAEAFF. The DNA of the CDR3 is TGTGCCAGCAGTTTTACAGGGTTTGCTGAAGCTTTCTTT.

The chain combines TRBV2 with TRBJ2-2; 7 bases are shared with TRBD1. Germline CDR1 is SNHLY and CDR2 is FYNNEI. The CDR3 loop spans 13 amino acids. V gave up 8 bases and J gave up 4 bases; unmatched junction bases: 4. The DNA for the CDR3 is TGTGCCAGCGGGACAGTGAGCACCGGGGAGCTGTTTTTT. It encodes CASGTVSTGELFF.

The chain has TRBV7-9 and TRBJ2-3; 8 bases are shared with TRBD2. The ends lost 6 bases at V and 2 bases at J; junction bases unmatched: 7. Germline V gene data show CDR1 as SEHNR and CDR2 as FQNEAQ (reference sequence). The CDR3 contains 15 residues. The CDR3 DNA follows: TGTGCCAGCAGTTACACTAGCGGTCCCACAGATACGCAGTATTTT. It translates to CASSYTSGPTDTQYF.

The gene calls are TRBV9 and TRBJ2-5; tentative D call: TRBD2 (6 bases). V was pared by 0 bases and J by 5 bases, with 20 bases between. Germline V lookup: CDR1 SGDLS, CDR2 YYNGEE. The CDR3 runs 17 residues. Written as DNA, the CDR3 is TGTGCCAGCAGCGTAGGCCTAGCGCTTTACGGCGGCGAGACCCAGTACTTC. As protein: CASSVGLALYGGETQYF.

The genes are TRBV10-2 and TRBJ2-4; D not certain. The CDR3 has 12 amino acids. Germline V gene lookup returns CDR1 WSHSY and CDR2 SAAADI. V lost 0 bases and J 12 bases, leaving 9 bases between the germline ends. The CDR3 protein is CASSESVGPQYF. As DNA, the CDR3 is TGCGCCAGCAGTGAGTCGGTTGGCCCTCAGTACTTC.

The V gene is TRBV5-4, the J gene TRBJ1-4; D is undetermined. Germline V CDR1 and CDR2: SGHNT, YYREEE (reference sequence). The CDR3 has 14 residues. V was clipped by 4 bases and J by 7 bases, with 14 bases between them. For the CDR3, the DNA is TGTGCCAGCAGCGAGGTAGGAGGAGGTGAAAAACTGTTTTTT. Translated: CASSEVGGGEKLFF.

This chain joins TRBV7-8 and TRBJ2-1; D is unclear. The germline CDR1 and CDR2 sequences are SGHVS and FQNEAQ. Trimming took off 5 bases at V and 8 bases at J, with 16 bases between the two ends. The CDR3 is 14 amino acids. The CDR3 protein is CASSRAAGLYEQFF. CDR3 nucleotides: TGTGCCAGCAGCCGGGCGGCCGGGCTTTATGAGCAGTTCTTC.

The J gene is TRBJ1-5, the V gene TRBV7-8; no reliable D call. V gave up 5 bases and J gave up 0 bases, with 20 bases separating them. The CDR3 covers 18 residues. The germline gives CDR1 SGHVS, CDR2 FQNEAQ. CDR3 region: CASSPHPKSEYSNQPQHF. The DNA of the CDR3 is TGTGCCAGCAGCCCACACCCGAAATCTGAGTATAGCAATCAGCCCCAGCATTTT.

The chain links TRBV19 to TRBJ1-2; 11 bases fit TRBD1. V shed 6 bases and J 8 bases; nucleotides not matched to a gene: 11. The CDR3 length is 15 residues. CDR1 is LNHDA, CDR2 SQIVND, per germline (reference sequence). The CDR3 loop reads CASRRSGTGGSGYTF. The CDR3 DNA follows: TGTGCCAGTAGGCGATCCGGGACAGGGGGGAGCGGCTACACCTTC.

The rearrangement joins TRBV6-1 to TRBJ1-6; 8 nucleotides match TRBD1. With 4 bases clipped from V and 5 bases from J, the junction kept 10 bases outside the gene matches. This CDR3 contains 17 residues. Germline values: CDR1 MNHNS, CDR2 SASEGT. CDR3 protein: CASSVTGGNVHNSPLHF. CDR3 coding DNA: TGTGCCAGCAGTGTTACAGGGGGAAACGTCCATAATTCACCCCTCCACTTT.

The rearrangement links TRBV5-8 to TRBJ2-7; no reliable D call. Germline-derived CDR1 and CDR2 are SGHTS and YDEGEE. Trimming shortened V by 4 bases and J by 7 bases, and 12 bases separated the two germline ends. The CDR3 has 12 residues. CDR3 amino acids: CASSPPGREQYV. The CDR3 region has the DNA TGTGCCAGCAGCCCACCCGGGCGGGAGCAGTACGTC.

The chain has TRBV3-1 (or the pseudogene TRBV3-2) and TRBJ1-2; perhaps TRBD1 as D (6 bases). Germline loops: CDR1 LGHDT, CDR2 YNNKEL (reference sequence). The CDR3 length is 14 residues. V lost 6 bases and J lost 1, with 12 bases in between. The CDR3 nucleotides are TGTGCCAGCAGTCGGACAGTCCTTAACTATGGCTACACCTTC. Its translation is CASSRTVLNYGYTF.

The rearrangement links TRBV11-1 to TRBJ2-6; D unresolved. This CDR3 spans 16 amino acids. Trimming took 5 bases from V and 0 from J, leaving 11 bases between them. Germline CDR1 reads SGHAT; CDR2 reads FQDESV (reference sequence). CDR3 sequence reads: CASSQMVYSGANVLTF. CDR3 nucleotides: TGTGCCAGCAGCCAGATGGTGTACTCTGGGGCCAACGTCCTGACTTTC.

The chain links TRBV7-3 to TRBJ2-3; no clear D. The V gene lost 2 bases and the J gene lost 4 bases, with 10 bases spanning the gap. The CDR3 has 14 residues. Germline CDR1 SGHTA, CDR2 FQGTGA. The CDR3 sequence: CASSLGHQSDTQYF. The CDR3 DNA is TGTGCCAGCAGCTTAGGGCACCAATCAGATACGCAGTATTTT. The variable domain in full, completed from reference TRBV7-3 and TRBJ2-3, reads GAGVSQTPSNKVTEKGKYVELRCDPISGHTALYWYRQSLGQGPEFLIYFQGTGAADDSGLPNDRFFAVRPEGSVSTLKIQRTERGDSAVYLCASSLGHQSDTQYFGPGTRLTVL.

The rearrangement links TRBV6-5 to TRBJ2-2, with 8 bases fitting TRBD2. The length of the CDR3 is 13 residues. Germline CDR1 MNHEY, CDR2 SVGAGI. V was clipped by 10 bases and J by 8 bases; unmatched bases: 9. For the CDR3, the DNA is TGTGCCACCTCCTTGGCGGGAGGTGGGGAGCTGTTTTTT. It translates to CATSLAGGGELFF.

V and J are TRBV5-6 and TRBJ1-5; no definite D call. The CDR3 consists of 15 residues. V was trimmed by 4 bases and J by 0 bases, leaving 11 bases between them. Germline V CDR1 and CDR2: SGHDT, YYEEEE. CDR3 sequence: CASSLNINSNQPQHF. The CDR3, as DNA: TGTGCCAGCAGCCTCAACATCAATAGCAATCAGCCCCAGCATTTT.

This clone was recorded only once. The chain joins TRBV2 to TRBJ2-1; 9 bases align to TRBD2. Germline V CDR1 and CDR2: SNHLY, FYNNEI. The CDR3 spans 15 residues. V was pared by 5 bases and J by 3 bases, with 5 bases of the junction left unmatched. CDR3: CASSRLAGSYNEQFF. As DNA, the CDR3 is TGTGCCAGCAGTCGTCTAGCGGGAAGCTACAATGAGCAGTTCTTC.

The chain uses TRBV7-8 and TRBJ2-7; TRBD2 agrees at 10 bases. The CDR3 runs to 15 residues. V trimming: 5 bases; J trimming: 1 base; junction bases outside the gene matches: 5. Germline-derived CDR1 and CDR2 are SGHVS and FQNEAQ. CDR3 residues: CASSLLAGLSYEQYF. The CDR3 region has the DNA TGTGCCAGCAGCCTACTAGCGGGATTGTCCTACGAGCAGTACTTC.

This chain links TRBV10-2 with TRBJ2-1; 8 positions agree with TRBD2. This CDR3 comprises 13 residues. The germline V gene has CDR1 WSHSY and CDR2 SAAADI. Trimming at V came to 8 bases and at J to 8 bases, leaving 8 bases not matched to a gene. The CDR3 region has the DNA TGCGCCAGCGGGTGGACTAGCCGCGATGAGCAGTTCTTC. Translating gives CASGWTSRDEQFF.

The chain couples TRBV5-5 to TRBJ1-1; no firm D call. V shed 4 bases and J shed 1 base, with 14 bases lying between them. The length of the CDR3 is 15 residues. Germline V gene lookup returns CDR1 SGHKS and CDR2 YYEKEE (reference sequence). The DNA for the CDR3 is TGTGCCAGCAGCCCATTTCACAGAGAGAACACTGAAGCTTTCTTT. Translating gives CASSPFHRENTEAFF.